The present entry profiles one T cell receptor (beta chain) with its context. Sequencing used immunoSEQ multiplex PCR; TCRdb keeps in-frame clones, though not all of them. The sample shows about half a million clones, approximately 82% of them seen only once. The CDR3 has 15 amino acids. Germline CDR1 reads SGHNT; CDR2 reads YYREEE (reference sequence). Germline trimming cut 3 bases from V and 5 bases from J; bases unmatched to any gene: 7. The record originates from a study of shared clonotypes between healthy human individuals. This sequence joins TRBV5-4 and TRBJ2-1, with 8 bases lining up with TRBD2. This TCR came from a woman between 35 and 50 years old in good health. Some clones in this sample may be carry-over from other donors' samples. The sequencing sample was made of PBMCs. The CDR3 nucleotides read TGTGCCAGCAGCTCCCGGGGGGGCATAAACAATGAGCAGTTCTTC. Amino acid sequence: CASSSRGGINNEQFF.